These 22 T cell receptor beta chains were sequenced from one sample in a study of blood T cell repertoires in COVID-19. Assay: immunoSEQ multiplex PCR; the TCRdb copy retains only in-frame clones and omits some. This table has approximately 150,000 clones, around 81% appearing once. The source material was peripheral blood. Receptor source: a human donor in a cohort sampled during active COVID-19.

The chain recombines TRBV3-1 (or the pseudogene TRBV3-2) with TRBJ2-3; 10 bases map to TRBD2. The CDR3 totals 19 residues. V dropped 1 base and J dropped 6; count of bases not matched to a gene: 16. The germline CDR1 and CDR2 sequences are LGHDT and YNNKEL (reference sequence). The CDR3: CASSQVGRGASGSLDTQYF. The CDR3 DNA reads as TGTGCCAGCAGCCAAGTGGGCCGCGGGGCTAGCGGGAGTTTGGATACGCAGTATTTT.

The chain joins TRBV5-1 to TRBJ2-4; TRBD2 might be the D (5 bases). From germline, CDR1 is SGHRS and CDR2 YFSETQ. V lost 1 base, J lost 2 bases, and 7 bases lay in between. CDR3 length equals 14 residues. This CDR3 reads CASSLPGSKNIQYF. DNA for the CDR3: TGCGCCAGCAGCTTGCCGGGATCCAAAAACATTCAGTACTTC.

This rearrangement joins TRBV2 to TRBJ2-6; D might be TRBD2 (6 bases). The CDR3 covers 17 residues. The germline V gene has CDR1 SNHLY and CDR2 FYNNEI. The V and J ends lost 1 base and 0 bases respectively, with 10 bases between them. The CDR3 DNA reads TGTGCCAGCAGTGAAGAATTAGCGGCCTCTGGGGCCAACGTCCTGACTTTC. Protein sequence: CASSEELAASGANVLTF.

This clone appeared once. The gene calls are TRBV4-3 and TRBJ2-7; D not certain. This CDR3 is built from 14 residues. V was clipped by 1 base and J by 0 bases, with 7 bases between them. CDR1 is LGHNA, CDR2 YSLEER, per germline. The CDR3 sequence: CASSQVVFSYEQYF. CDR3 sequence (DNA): TGCGCCAGCAGCCAAGTAGTTTTCTCCTACGAGCAGTACTTC.

CDR3 in DNA: TGTGCCAGCAGCCATTCCAGGGGACAGGGGGCAAAAGATACGCAGTATTTT. Protein: CASSHSRGQGAKDTQYF. The chain has TRBV5-4 and TRBJ2-3; 12 bases agree with TRBD1. This CDR3 region has 17 residues. With V trimmed by 4 bases and J by 5 bases, 11 bases remained unmatched. Per germline, CDR1 SGHNT and CDR2 YYREEE (reference sequence).

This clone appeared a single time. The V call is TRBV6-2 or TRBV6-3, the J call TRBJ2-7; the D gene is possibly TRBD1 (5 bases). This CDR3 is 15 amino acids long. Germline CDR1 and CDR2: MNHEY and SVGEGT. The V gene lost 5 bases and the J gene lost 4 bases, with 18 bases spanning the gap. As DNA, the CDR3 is TGTGCCAGCAGTCCAACAGGCCGTGGGGTTTACGAGCAGTACTTC. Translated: CASSPTGRGVYEQYF.

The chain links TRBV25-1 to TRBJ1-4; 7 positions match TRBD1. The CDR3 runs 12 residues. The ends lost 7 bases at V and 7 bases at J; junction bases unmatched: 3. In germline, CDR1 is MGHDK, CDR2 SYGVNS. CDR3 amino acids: CASTWDSEKLFF. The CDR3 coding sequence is TGTGCCAGCACCTGGGACAGTGAAAAACTGTTTTTT. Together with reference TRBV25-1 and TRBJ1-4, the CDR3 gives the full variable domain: EADIYQTPRYLVIGTGKKITLECSQTMGHDKMYWYQQDPGMELHLIHYSYGVNSTEKGDLSSESTVSRIRTEHFPLTLESARPSHTSQYLCASTWDSEKLFFGSGTQLSVL.

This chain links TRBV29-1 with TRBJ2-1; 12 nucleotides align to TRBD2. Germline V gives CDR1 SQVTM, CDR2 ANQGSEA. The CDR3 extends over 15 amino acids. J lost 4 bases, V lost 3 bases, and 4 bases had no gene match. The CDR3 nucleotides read TGCAGCGTTGATGAAGGGACTAGCGGGTACAATGAGCAGTTCTTC. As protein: CSVDEGTSGYNEQFF.

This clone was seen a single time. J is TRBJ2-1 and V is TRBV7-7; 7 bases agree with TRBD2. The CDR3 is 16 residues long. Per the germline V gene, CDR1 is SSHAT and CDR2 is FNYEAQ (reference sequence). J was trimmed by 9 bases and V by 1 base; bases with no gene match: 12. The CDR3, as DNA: TGTGCCAGCAGCTTAGTACCGGGAGGCGGGATGGCTGAGCAGTTCTTC. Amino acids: CASSLVPGGGMAEQFF.

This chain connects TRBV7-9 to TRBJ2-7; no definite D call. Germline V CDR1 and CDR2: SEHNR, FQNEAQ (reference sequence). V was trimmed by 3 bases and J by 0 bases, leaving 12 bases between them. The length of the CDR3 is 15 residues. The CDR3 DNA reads TGTGCCAGCAGCTTTTTCCGGGTAGGCTCCTACGAGCAGTACTTC. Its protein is CASSFFRVGSYEQYF.

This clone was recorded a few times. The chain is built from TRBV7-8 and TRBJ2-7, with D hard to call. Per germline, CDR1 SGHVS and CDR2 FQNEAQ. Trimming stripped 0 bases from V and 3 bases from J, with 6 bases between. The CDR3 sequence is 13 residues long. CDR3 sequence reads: CASSLANSYEQYF. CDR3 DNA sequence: TGTGCCAGCAGCTTAGCGAACAGCTACGAGCAGTACTTC.

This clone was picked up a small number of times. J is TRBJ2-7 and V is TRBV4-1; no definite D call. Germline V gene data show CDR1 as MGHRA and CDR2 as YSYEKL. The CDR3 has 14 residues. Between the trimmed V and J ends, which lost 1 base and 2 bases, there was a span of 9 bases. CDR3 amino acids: CASSQADAAYEQYF. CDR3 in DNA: TGCGCCAGCAGCCAAGCGGATGCGGCCTACGAGCAGTACTTC.

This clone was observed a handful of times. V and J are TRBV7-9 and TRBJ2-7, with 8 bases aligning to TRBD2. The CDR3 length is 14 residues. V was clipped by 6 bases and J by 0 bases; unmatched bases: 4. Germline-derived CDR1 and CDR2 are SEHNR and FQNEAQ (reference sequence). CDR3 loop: CASRPSGGSYEQYF. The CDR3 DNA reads TGTGCCAGCAGGCCGAGCGGGGGCTCCTACGAGCAGTACTTC. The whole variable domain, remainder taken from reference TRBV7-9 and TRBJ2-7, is DTGVSQNPRHKITKRGQNVTFRCDPISEHNRLYWYRQTLGQGPEFLTYFQNEAQLEKSRLLSDRFSAERPKGSFSTLEIQRTEQGDSAMYLCASRPSGGSYEQYFGPGTRLTVT.

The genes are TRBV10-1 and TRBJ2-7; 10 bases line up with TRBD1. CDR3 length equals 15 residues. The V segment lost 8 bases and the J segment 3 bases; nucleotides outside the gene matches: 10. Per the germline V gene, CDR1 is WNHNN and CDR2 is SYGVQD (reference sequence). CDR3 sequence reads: CASGLPDRGVYEQYF. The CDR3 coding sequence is TGCGCCAGCGGACTCCCGGACAGGGGGGTCTACGAGCAGTACTTC.

CDR3 amino acids: CASSLWSTKNIQYF. CDR3 DNA: TGTGCCAGCAGTTTATGGAGCACCAAAAACATTCAGTACTTC. V and J are TRBV28 and TRBJ2-4; D unclear. The CDR3 is 14 residues long. The V and J ends lost 0 bases and 2 bases respectively, with 5 bases between them. In germline, CDR1 is MDHEN, CDR2 SYDVKM.

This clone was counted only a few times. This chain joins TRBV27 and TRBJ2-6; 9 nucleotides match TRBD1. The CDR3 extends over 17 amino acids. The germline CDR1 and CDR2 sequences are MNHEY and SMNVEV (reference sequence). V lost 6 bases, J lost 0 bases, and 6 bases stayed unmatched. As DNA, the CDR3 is TGTGCCAGCAGGGGGGACAGGGCCTTCTCTGGGGCCAACGTCCTGACTTTC. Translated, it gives CASRGDRAFSGANVLTF.

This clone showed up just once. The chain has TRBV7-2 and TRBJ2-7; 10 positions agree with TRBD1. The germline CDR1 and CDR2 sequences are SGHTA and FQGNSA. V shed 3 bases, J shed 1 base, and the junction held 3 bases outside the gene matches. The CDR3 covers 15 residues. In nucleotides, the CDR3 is TGTGCCAGCAGCTTTAGGGGACAGGGGTCCTACGAGCAGTACTTC. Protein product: CASSFRGQGSYEQYF. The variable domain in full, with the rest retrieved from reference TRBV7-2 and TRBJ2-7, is GAGVSQSPSNKVTEKGKDVELRCDPISGHTALYWYRQSLGQGLEFLIYFQGNSAPDKSGLPSDRFSAERTGGSVSTLTIQRTQQEDSAVYLCASSFRGQGSYEQYFGPGTRLTVT.

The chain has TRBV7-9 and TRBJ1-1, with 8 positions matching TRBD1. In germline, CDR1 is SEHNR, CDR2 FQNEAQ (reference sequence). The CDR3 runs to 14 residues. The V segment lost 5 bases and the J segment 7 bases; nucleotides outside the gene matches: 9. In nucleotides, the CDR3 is TGTGCCAGCAGCCCCGGACAGGGAAGTTTTGAAGCTTTCTTT. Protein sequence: CASSPGQGSFEAFF.

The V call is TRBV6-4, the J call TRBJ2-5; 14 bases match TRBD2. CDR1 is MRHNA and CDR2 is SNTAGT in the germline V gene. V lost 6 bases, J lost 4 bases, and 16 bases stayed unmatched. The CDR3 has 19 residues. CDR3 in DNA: TGTGCCAGCAGATTACATGGGACTAGCGGGAGATGGACCGCAGAGACCCAGTACTTC. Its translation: CASRLHGTSGRWTAETQYF.

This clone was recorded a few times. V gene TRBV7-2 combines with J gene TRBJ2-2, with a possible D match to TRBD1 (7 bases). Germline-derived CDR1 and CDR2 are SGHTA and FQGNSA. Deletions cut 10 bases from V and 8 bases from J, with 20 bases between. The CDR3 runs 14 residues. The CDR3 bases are TGTGCCAACTATCAGGGGGGAGTCACTGGGGAGCTGTTTTTT. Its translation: CANYQGGVTGELFF.

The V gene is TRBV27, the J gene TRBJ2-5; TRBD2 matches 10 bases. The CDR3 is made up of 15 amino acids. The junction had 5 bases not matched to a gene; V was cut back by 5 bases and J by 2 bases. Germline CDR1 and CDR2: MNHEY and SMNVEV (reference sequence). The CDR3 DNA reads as TGTGCCAGCAGTACGGGGACTAGCGTTCAAGAGACCCAGTACTTC. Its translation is CASSTGTSVQETQYF.

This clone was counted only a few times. CDR3 DNA sequence: TGTGCCAGCAGCGTCGCTAGCGGGAGTCGGGAGCAGTTCTTC. This sequence encodes CASSVASGSREQFF. V gene TRBV7-9 combines with J gene TRBJ2-1; 10 nucleotides agree with TRBD2. With 5 bases clipped from V and 10 bases from J, the junction kept 8 bases outside the gene matches. Germline assignment: CDR1 SEHNR and CDR2 FQNEAQ (reference sequence). This CDR3 is built from 14 residues.